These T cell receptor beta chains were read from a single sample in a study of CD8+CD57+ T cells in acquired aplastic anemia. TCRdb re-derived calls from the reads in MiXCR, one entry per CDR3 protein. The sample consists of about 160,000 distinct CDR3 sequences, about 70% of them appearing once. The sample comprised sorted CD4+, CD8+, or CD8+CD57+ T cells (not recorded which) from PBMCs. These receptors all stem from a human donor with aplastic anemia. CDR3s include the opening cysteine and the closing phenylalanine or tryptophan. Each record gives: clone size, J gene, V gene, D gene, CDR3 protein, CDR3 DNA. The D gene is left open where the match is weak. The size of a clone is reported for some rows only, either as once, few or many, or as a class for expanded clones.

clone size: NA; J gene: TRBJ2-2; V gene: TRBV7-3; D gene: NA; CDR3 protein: CASSSRAGGAGELFF; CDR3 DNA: TGTGCCAGCAGCTCTCGCGCCGGGGGAGCCGGGGAGCTGTTTTTT
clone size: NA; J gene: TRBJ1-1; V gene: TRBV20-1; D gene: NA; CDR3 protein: CSANGGSTEAFF; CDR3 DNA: TGCAGTGCTAACGGGGGGAGCACTGAAGCTTTCTTT
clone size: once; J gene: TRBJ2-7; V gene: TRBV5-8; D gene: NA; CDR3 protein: CASSPFRNEQYF; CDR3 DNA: TGTGCCAGCAGCCCCTTTCGGAACGAGCAGTACTTC
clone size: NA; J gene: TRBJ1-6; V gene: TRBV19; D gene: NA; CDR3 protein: CASSLPQGSPLHF; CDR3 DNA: TGTGCCAGTAGTCTTCCACAGGGATCACCCCTCCACTTT
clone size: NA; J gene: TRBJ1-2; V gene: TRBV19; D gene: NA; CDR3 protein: CAISPQSGISGPDGYTF; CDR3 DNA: TGTGCCATTAGTCCTCAATCAGGAATCAGTGGACCGGATGGCTACACCTTC
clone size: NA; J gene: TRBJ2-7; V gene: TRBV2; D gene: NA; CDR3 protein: CASSEGKGVDYEQYF; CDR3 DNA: TGTGCCAGCAGTGAGGGGAAGGGGGTGGACTACGAGCAGTACTTC
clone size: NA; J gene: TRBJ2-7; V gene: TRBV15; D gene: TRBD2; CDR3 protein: CATSREGGGREQYF; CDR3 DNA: TGTGCCACCAGCAGAGAGGGGGGAGGGCGCGAGCAGTACTTC
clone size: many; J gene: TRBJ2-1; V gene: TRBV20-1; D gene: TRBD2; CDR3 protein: CSARAGGGDYNEQFF; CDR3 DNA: TGCAGTGCTAGGGCGGGGGGCGGGGACTACAATGAGCAGTTCTTC
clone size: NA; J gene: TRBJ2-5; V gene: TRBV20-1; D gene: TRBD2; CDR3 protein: CSASGEAGTQYF; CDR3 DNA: TGCAGTGCCTCCGGGGAAGCGGGAACCCAGTACTTC
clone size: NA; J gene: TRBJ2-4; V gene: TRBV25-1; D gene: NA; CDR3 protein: CASSELGLNVNIQYF; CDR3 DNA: TGTGCCAGCAGTGAATTGGGTCTTAATGTGAACATTCAGTACTTC
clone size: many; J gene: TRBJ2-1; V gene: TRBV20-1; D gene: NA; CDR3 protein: CSARDLRVQLDNEQFF; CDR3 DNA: TGCAGTGCTAGAGATCTCAGGGTGCAACTTGACAATGAGCAGTTCTTC
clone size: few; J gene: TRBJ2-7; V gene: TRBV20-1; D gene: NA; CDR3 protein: CSASGAGVRTYEQYF; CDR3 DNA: TGCAGTGCTAGTGGGGCAGGGGTTAGGACCTACGAGCAGTACTTC
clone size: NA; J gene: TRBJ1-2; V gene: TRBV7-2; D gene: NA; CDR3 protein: CASSWRWTERYTF; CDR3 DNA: TGTGCCAGCAGCTGGAGGTGGACTGAGCGCTACACCTTC
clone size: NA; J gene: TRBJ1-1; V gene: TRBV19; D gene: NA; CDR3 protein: CASTAISTEAFF; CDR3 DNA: TGTGCCAGTACCGCGATATCGACTGAAGCTTTCTTT
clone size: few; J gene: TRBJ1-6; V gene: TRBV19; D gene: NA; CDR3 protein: CASSIRGEGNSPLHF; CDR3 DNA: TGTGCCAGTAGTATTAGGGGAGAAGGCAATTCACCCCTCCACTTT
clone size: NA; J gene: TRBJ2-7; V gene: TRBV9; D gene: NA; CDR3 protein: CASSVDPGTYEQYF; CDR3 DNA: TGTGCCAGCAGCGTAGACCCAGGAACCTACGAGCAGTACTTC
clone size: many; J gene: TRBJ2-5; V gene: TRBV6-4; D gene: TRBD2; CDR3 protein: CASSVTSGGQETQYF; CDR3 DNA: TGTGCCAGCAGTGTTACTAGCGGGGGTCAAGAGACCCAGTACTTC
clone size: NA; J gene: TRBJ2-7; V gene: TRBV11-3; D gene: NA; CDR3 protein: CASSHGGALLVDEQYF; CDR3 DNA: TGTGCCAGCAGTCACGGGGGAGCTTTGTTAGTCGACGAGCAGTACTTC
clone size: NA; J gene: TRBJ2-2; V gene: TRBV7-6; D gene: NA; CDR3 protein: CASSALEGAGELFF; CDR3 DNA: TGTGCCAGCAGCGCCCTGGAGGGAGCGGGGGAGCTGTTTTTT
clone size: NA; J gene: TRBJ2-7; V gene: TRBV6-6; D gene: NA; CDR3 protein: CASRPKRGSSYEQYF; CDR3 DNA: TGTGCCAGCCGACCGAAAAGAGGGAGCTCCTACGAGCAGTACTTC
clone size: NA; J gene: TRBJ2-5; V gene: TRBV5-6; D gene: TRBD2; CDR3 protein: CASSAGTSRYETQYF; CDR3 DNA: TGTGCCAGCAGCGCGGGGACTAGCAGATATGAGACCCAGTACTTC
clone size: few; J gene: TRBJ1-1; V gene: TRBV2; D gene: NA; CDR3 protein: CASGPMNTEAFF; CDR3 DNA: TGTGCCAGCGGACCCATGAACACTGAAGCTTTCTTT
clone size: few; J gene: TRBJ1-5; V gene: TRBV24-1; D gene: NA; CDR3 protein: CATSDPRTASNQPQHF; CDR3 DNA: TGTGCCACCAGTGACCCCCGGACAGCCAGCAATCAGCCCCAGCATTTT
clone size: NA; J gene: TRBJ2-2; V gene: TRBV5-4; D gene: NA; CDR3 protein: CASSLYGNTGELFF; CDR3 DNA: TGTGCCAGCAGCTTGTACGGAAACACCGGGGAGCTGTTTTTT
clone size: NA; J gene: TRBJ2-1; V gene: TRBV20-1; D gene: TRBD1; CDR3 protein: CSARYDRGHEQFF; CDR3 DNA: TGCAGTGCTAGGTATGACAGGGGCCATGAGCAGTTCTTC
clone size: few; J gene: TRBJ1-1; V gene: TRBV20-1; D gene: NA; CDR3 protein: CSAKGLRNTEAFF; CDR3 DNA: TGCAGTGCCAAGGGGTTACGGAACACTGAAGCTTTCTTT
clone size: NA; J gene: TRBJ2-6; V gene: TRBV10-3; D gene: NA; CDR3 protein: CAISGVSRGATGANVLTF; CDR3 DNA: TGTGCCATCAGTGGGGTCTCGAGGGGGGCCACTGGGGCCAACGTCCTGACTTTC
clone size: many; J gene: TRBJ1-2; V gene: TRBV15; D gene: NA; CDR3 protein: CATSRGTQDYNYGYTF; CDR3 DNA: TGTGCCACCAGCAGGGGGACACAGGATTATAACTATGGCTACACCTTC